Described below is a single TCR beta chain sequence and its context. Antigen specificity is unknown. This sample is drawn from a study of T cells expressing NK-cell markers. Whole-study findings and limits: Of CD8+ T cells, roughly 1.0-7.0% belonged to dominant NKG2C+ clonotypes in five or six donors.

CDR3 size: 15 residues. Germline V gene sequence: CDR1 SGDLS, CDR2 YYNGEE. Each CDR3 protein gets one entry in TCRdb, which reprocessed the 5' RACE reads and gives no DNA. Here the sample table reports about 430,000 distinct CDR3 sequences. V and J are TRBV9 and TRBJ2-1. The receptor was derived from a woman aged 45-60 years in good health. The sample comprised blood T cells: a sorted CD56 or NKG2C T cell subset, CD4+ or CD8+ T cells, or bulk PBMC T cells (not recorded which). The CDR3 spells CASSVGVFSYNEQFF.